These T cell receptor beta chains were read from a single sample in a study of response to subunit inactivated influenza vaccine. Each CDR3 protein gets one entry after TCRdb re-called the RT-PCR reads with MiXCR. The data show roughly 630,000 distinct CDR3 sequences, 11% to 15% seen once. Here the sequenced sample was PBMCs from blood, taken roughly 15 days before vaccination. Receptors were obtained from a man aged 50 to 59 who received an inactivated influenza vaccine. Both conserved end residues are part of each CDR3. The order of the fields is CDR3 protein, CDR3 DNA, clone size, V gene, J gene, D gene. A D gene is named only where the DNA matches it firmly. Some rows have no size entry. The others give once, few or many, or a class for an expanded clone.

CDR3: CASSQDRAKTVLAKNIQYF
DNA: TGTGCCAGCAGCCAAGACCGCGCAAAGACAGTCCTAGCCAAAAACATTCAGTACTTC
size: few
V: TRBV4-2
J: TRBJ2-4
D: NA

CDR3: CSATAAGSTDTQYF
DNA: TGCAGTGCCACCGCGGCGGGGTCCACAGATACGCAGTATTTT
size: NA
V: TRBV20-1
J: TRBJ2-3
D: NA

CDR3: CASSLNAGSSGNTIYF
DNA: TGCGCCAGCAGCTTGAACGCAGGAAGCTCTGGAAACACCATATATTTT
size: NA
V: TRBV5-1
J: TRBJ1-3
D: NA

CDR3: CASTQPLGTSGSNEQFF
DNA: TGCGCCAGCACCCAGCCGCTCGGGACTAGCGGGAGCAATGAGCAGTTCTTC
size: NA
V: TRBV5-1
J: TRBJ2-1
D: TRBD2

CDR3: CASSGAGGSVDTQYF
DNA: TGTGCCAGCAGCGGAGCGGGGGGGTCGGTAGATACGCAGTATTTT
size: few
V: TRBV7-9
J: TRBJ2-3
D: TRBD2

CDR3: CSVDDRQETQYF
DNA: TGCAGCGTTGATGACAGACAAGAGACCCAGTACTTC
size: many
V: TRBV29-1
J: TRBJ2-5
D: NA

CDR3: CASRGQGRLTGELFF
DNA: TGTGCCAGCAGGGGACAGGGAAGGTTAACCGGGGAGCTGTTTTTT
size: few
V: TRBV6-1
J: TRBJ2-2
D: TRBD1

CDR3: CASSSDPGQGYEQFF
DNA: TGTGCCAGCAGCAGCGATCCGGGACAGGGGTATGAGCAGTTCTTC
size: NA
V: TRBV5-5
J: TRBJ2-1
D: TRBD1

CDR3: CASRRRENTEAFF
DNA: TGTGCCAGCAGACGTCGGGAGAACACTGAAGCTTTCTTT
size: many
V: TRBV6-1
J: TRBJ1-1
D: NA

CDR3: CSARDPRLASGNEQFF
DNA: TGCAGTGCTAGAGACCCCCGGCTAGCATCTGGGAATGAGCAGTTCTTC
size: many
V: TRBV20-1
J: TRBJ2-1
D: NA

CDR3: CASSTPTGQFQPQHF
DNA: TGTGCCAGTAGTACCCCTACGGGACAGTTTCAGCCCCAGCATTTT
size: many
V: TRBV19
J: TRBJ1-5
D: TRBD1

CDR3: CASSLVYHGLGNSPLHF
DNA: TGTGCCAGCAGTTTAGTATATCATGGCCTCGGCAATTCACCCCTCCACTTT
size: few
V: TRBV28
J: TRBJ1-6
D: NA

CDR3: CASSLAGRAVQYF
DNA: TGTGCCAGCAGCTTAGCGGGGAGGGCGGTTCAGTACTTC
size: NA
V: TRBV7-2
J: TRBJ2-4
D: TRBD2

CDR3: CASSPPTSGGASEQFF
DNA: TGTGCCAGCAGCCCACCAACTAGCGGGGGGGCCAGTGAGCAGTTCTTC
size: NA
V: TRBV11-2
J: TRBJ2-1
D: TRBD2

CDR3: CSADRGHTEAFF
DNA: TGCAGTGCTGACAGGGGGCACACTGAAGCTTTCTTT
size: few
V: TRBV20-1
J: TRBJ1-1
D: TRBD1